The T cell receptor beta chain under discussion was sequenced for a study of Ad26.COV2.S vaccination and SARS-CoV-2 variants (dated by TCRdb to 2020 to 2023). About the study as a whole: Donors in the vaccine arm were drawn from COV1001, a multicentre, randomized, double-blind, placebo-controlled phase I-IIa trial testing Ad26.COV2.S in healthy adults. Ad26.COV2.S was given intramuscularly at 5x10^10 or 1x10^11 viral particles, as a single shot or as two shots 56 days apart. Sequencing of the TCRbeta repertoire served to evaluate the specificity and breadth of SARS-CoV-2-reactive T cell receptors following Ad26.COV2.S vaccination. Investigators did not know the trial group allocation while performing experiments and assessing outcomes. A total of around 32 samples were included in the TCR-sequenced set, comprising roughly 20 Ad26.COV2.S vaccine recipients, 5 placebo recipients and 8 SARS-CoV-2 convalescent individuals. Trial participants were randomized into five groups of five: low-dose or high-dose Ad26.COV2.S given once or twice, or placebo on both occasions.

Notes on this clone: Its specific antigen is unknown. No qualities accompany the bases; no much larger clone lies one base away.

The immunoSEQ Assay was used to sequence TCRbeta CDR3 regions. After extraction, genomic DNA underwent amplification by bias-controlled multiplex PCR, followed by high-throughput sequencing. In the paper's pipeline: To quantify the absolute abundance of each unique TCRbeta CDR3 region, sequences were collapsed and filtered. T cell fraction was estimated by normalization of TCRbeta template counts to usable DNA, with usable DNA being measured through amplification of reference genes present in all nucleated cells. Repertoire TCRs were annotated as SARS-CoV-2-specific when V gene, CDR3 amino acid sequence and J gene were exactly matched to a known reactive TCR set. The reference SARS-CoV-2 TCR set was obtained from MIRA and was filtered for enrichment in COVID-19-positive ImmuneCODE repertoires, whereby public or cross-reactive TCRs were removed. Using the MIRA antigens, annotated TCRs were further analysed by specific ORF or by position within an ORF. Depth was the summed frequency of annotated unique rearrangements, while breadth was defined as annotated unique rearrangements over total unique productive rearrangements. Group comparisons of TCR breadth used two-sided Wilcoxon rank-sum tests. TCRdb took over this immuneACCESS table, retaining in-frame rearrangements with V and J assigned. Such tables are incomplete; in checked studies, under half of the missing clones stem from an unresolved V gene, and the remainder is unexplained. V and J calls and clone size are given by that table; D and trimming were obtained from the DNA. The sample profile shows about 250,000 clones; roughly nine tenths of them were found once. Nearly 3% of the sample rests with the top ten.

Interpreted using the paper, the treatment or condition label stands for: some 20 received Ad26.COV2.S at low or high dose, single or two shots; roughly five received placebo; per-sample allocation not given. For vaccine and placebo recipients, the sequenced repertoires came from samples collected on day 63 after the first injection. Between 29 July and 7 August 2020, Cohort 1b enrolled about two dozen adults aged 18-55 years at one site in Boston, USA. As a vaccine, Ad26.COV2.S was a replication-incompetent adenovirus type 26 vector that expressed a prefusion-stabilized SARS-CoV-2 spike protein derived from the original Wuhan strain. Results the study describes overall, beyond this receptor: The study was not powered to compare responses between vaccine doses or regimens. Non-spike TCR breadth was comparable between vaccine and placebo recipients, consistent with the vaccine containing only spike. Substantial breadth of spike-specific CD8+ and CD4+ T cell responses was reported after vaccination. Higher spike-specific TCR breadth was observed in Ad26.COV2.S recipients than in placebo recipients (P = 0.0014). The authors noted that total T cell responses may have been underestimated by the TCR breadth and depth analyses.

This sequence originates from a person between 18 and 65 years old who received the Ad26.COV2.S COVID-19 vaccine or a placebo. The sequencing used peripheral blood, collected in a trial of Ad26.COV2.S vaccine versus placebo.

For the CDR3, the sequence is CASSLVAGPGAYNEQFF. The nucleotide sequence is given as TGTGCCAGCAGCTTAGTGGCAGGACCCGGGGCCTACAATGAGCAGTTCTTC. In this chain, TRBV11-2 is recombined with TRBJ2-1, with a tentative D gene TRBD2 over 5 matching bases. From a lookup of the germline V gene, CDR1 and CDR2 are SGHAT and FQNNGV. V is cut by 1 base and J by 2 bases, and the space between the germline ends is 15 bases. The CDR3, cysteine through phenylalanine, is 17 amino acids long. This entry keeps only the CDR3 DNA: 51 bases, framed from base 1.